This TCR beta chain is drawn from a study of cytomegalovirus exposure and HLA in healthy donors. Amplification used 60 Vbeta primers and 13 Jbeta primers. Only in-frame clones appear in the TCRdb table, and some are missing; sequencing was by immunoSEQ multiplex PCR. The table has about 61,000 clones, about four fifths seen once. Trimming at V came to 4 bases and at J to 7 bases, leaving 3 bases not matched to a gene. The CDR3 is made up of 13 amino acids. The germline V gene encodes CDR1 SGHTA and CDR2 FQGNSA. The source material was PBMCs. The chain is built from TRBV7-2 and TRBJ1-4; TRBD1 aligns across 7 bases. The TCR comes from a man between 50 and 59 years old in good health and CMV-seropositive. The CDR3 region is CASSWDSGEKLFF. In DNA form, the CDR3 reads TGTGCCAGCAGCTGGGACAGTGGTGAAAAACTGTTTTTT.